The entry below gives a single T cell receptor beta chain sequence along with its context. Repertoires were generated with immunoSEQ multiplex PCR, while TCRdb's copy carries only in-frame clones and drops some. The sample has around 70,000 clones, 91% seen once. The record originates from a study of blood T cell repertoires in COVID-19. CDR1 and CDR2 from the germline V gene are MNHEY and SVGAGI. This CDR3 region has 14 residues. Trimming took off 8 bases at V and 4 bases at J, with 12 bases between the two ends. This sequence was found in a human donor in a cohort sampled during active COVID-19. Input material: peripheral blood. The chain uses TRBV6-5 and TRBJ2-6; D might be TRBD2 (5 bases). In nucleotides, the CDR3 is TGTGCCAGCGGGTGGGGAGCCGGGGCCAACGTCCTGACTTTC. Protein product: CASGWGAGANVLTF.